Presented here are 12 T cell receptor beta chains from one specimen sequenced in a study of cytomegalovirus exposure and HLA in healthy donors. TCRdb's copy holds only in-frame clones and misses some; the assay was immunoSEQ multiplex PCR. Found here are approximately 56,000 clones, approximately 94% of them singletons; the top ten hold roughly 1.2%. The specimen sequenced was PBMCs. These receptors all stem from a man younger than 35 in good health and CMV-seronegative.

The rearrangement uses TRBV6-1 and TRBJ2-3, with a weak D call TRBD1 (5 bases). The CDR3 is made up of 15 amino acids. Trimming pared 2 bases from V and 2 bases from J, leaving 11 bases between. The germline gives CDR1 MNHNS, CDR2 SASEGT. CDR3 sequence (DNA): TGTGCCAGCAGTGAAAAAGGGGCCTTCACAGATACGCAGTATTTT. Amino acids: CASSEKGAFTDTQYF.

V gene TRBV12-5 combines with J gene TRBJ2-1; 10 bases map to TRBD1. The V segment lost 0 bases and the J segment 10 bases; nucleotides outside the gene matches: 12. The CDR3 loop spans 17 amino acids. The germline V gene has CDR1 LGHNT and CDR2 FRNRAP. The CDR3 sequence: CASGLVLGTGVSREQFF. The DNA for the CDR3 is TGTGCTAGTGGTTTGGTACTAGGGACAGGGGTATCTCGGGAGCAGTTCTTC.

V gene TRBV7-2 combines with J gene TRBJ2-2; D possibly corresponds to TRBD2 (5 bases). Trimming pared 7 bases from V and 4 bases from J, leaving 13 bases between. The germline CDR1 and CDR2 sequences are SGHTA and FQGNSA. The CDR3 sequence is 14 residues long. The chain's CDR3 is CASTRLPLTGELFF. DNA for the CDR3: TGTGCCAGCACCCGACTACCCCTCACCGGGGAGCTGTTTTTT.

V usage is TRBV7-6 and J usage is TRBJ1-3, with 7 bases fitting TRBD1. Germline V gene sequence: CDR1 SGHVS, CDR2 FNYEAQ. Unmatched junction bases numbered 7, after V lost 5 bases and J lost 0 bases. CDR3 length: 16 residues. DNA of the CDR3: TGTGCCAGCAGCCAGGGACAGCTCCTCTCTGGAAACACCATATATTTT. Amino acid sequence: CASSQGQLLSGNTIYF.

The chain has TRBV11-2 and TRBJ1-5, with 8 bases lining up with TRBD1. This CDR3 is 18 amino acids long. Germline CDR1 is SGHAT and CDR2 is FQNNGV. V was clipped by 2 bases and J by 5 bases; unmatched bases: 14. This CDR3 reads CASSLSPAWDRPDQPQHF. In DNA, the CDR3 is TGTGCCAGCAGCTTATCCCCCGCGTGGGACAGGCCGGATCAGCCCCAGCATTTT.

V is TRBV6-5 and J is TRBJ1-1; D is uncertain. V lost 8 bases, J lost 11 bases, and 12 bases lay in between. CDR3 size: 10 residues. CDR1 and CDR2 from the germline V gene are MNHEY and SVGAGI. CDR3 region: CASVRERAFF. Written as DNA, the CDR3 is TGTGCCAGCGTGCGGGAGCGTGCTTTCTTT.

The CDR3 reads CASSFPGLTNYGYTF. Written as DNA, the CDR3 is TGTGCCAGCAGTTTCCCAGGTCTTACTAACTATGGCTACACCTTC. The gene calls are TRBV28 and TRBJ1-2; D remains ambiguous. Trimming shortened V by 3 bases and J by 0 bases, and 11 bases separated the two germline ends. CDR1 and CDR2 from the germline V gene are MDHEN and SYDVKM. This CDR3 has 15 amino acids.

The chain carries TRBV6-4 and TRBJ2-6, with 12 bases matching TRBD2. The CDR3 is 16 amino acids. V shed 6 bases, J shed 2 bases, and the junction held 2 bases outside the gene matches. The germline gives CDR1 MRHNA, CDR2 SNTAGT. The CDR3 nucleotides are TGTGCCAGCAGCCGACTAGCGGGGGCTGGGGCCAACGTCCTGACTTTC. Amino acid sequence: CASSRLAGAGANVLTF.

The chain carries TRBV25-1 and TRBJ2-3; 8 bases are shared with TRBD2. Germline CDR1 MGHDK, CDR2 SYGVNS. The ends lost 4 bases at V and 2 bases at J; junction bases unmatched: 5. There are 15 residues in the CDR3. The CDR3 nucleotides read TGTGCCAGCAGTGCGACTAGCGAACTCACAGATACGCAGTATTTT. This gives the protein CASSATSELTDTQYF.

The chain joins TRBV7-3 to TRBJ2-3; the match to TRBD2 covers 9 bases. J gave up 2 bases and V 3 bases, and 3 bases lay outside the gene matches. Germline loops: CDR1 SGHTA, CDR2 FQGTGA. The CDR3 has 15 amino acids. The CDR3, as DNA: TGTGCCAGCAGCTTTAGCGGGAGTTCCACAGATACGCAGTATTTT. It encodes CASSFSGSSTDTQYF.

This chain joins TRBV11-3 and TRBJ1-2, with 10 positions matching TRBD1. The CDR3 is 17 amino acids. The junction had 17 bases not matched to a gene; V was cut back by 8 bases and J by 5 bases. Germline V gene data show CDR1 as SGHNT and CDR2 as YENEEA. As DNA, the CDR3 is TGTGCCAGCGGAGAACCGGGACAGGGGTCTGCTTTTTATGGCTACACCTTC. Its translation: CASGEPGQGSAFYGYTF.

The chain couples TRBV7-2 to TRBJ2-4, with 9 bases identical to TRBD1. Germline CDR1 is SGHTA and CDR2 is FQGNSA. The CDR3 has 15 amino acids. Trimming cost V 4 bases and J 7 bases; bases outside gene matches: 8. CDR3 nucleotide sequence: TGTGCCAGCAGCTCAGACAGGGGGAATCGGAACATTCAGTACTTC. Encoded protein: CASSSDRGNRNIQYF.